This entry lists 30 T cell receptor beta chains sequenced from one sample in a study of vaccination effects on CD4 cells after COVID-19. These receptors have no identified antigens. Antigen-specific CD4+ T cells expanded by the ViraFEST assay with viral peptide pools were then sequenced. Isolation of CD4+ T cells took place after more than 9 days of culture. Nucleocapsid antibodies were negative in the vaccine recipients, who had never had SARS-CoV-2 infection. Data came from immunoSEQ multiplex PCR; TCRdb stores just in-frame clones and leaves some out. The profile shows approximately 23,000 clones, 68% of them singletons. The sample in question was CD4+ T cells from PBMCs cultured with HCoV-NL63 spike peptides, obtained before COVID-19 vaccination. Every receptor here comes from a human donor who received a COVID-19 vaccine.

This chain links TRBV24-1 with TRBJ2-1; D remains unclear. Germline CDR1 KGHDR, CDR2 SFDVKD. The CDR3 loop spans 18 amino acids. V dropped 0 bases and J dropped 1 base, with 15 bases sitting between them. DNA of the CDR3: TGTGCCACCAGTGATTTGAAGGTCGACCTCGGGTCCTACAATGAGCAGTTCTTC. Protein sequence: CATSDLKVDLGSYNEQFF.

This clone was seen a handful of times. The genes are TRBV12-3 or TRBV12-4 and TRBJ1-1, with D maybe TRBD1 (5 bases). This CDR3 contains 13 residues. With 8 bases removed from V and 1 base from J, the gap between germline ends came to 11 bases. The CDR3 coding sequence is TGTGCCAGCGCCGGGACGGCGAACACTGAAGCTTTCTTT. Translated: CASAGTANTEAFF.

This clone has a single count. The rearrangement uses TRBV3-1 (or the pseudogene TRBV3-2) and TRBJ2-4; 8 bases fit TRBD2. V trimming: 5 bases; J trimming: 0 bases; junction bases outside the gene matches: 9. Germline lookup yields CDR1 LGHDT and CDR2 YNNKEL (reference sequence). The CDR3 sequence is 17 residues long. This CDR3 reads CASSATSAYLAKNIQYF. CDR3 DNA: TGTGCCAGCAGCGCGACTAGCGCATATCTAGCCAAAAACATTCAGTACTTC.

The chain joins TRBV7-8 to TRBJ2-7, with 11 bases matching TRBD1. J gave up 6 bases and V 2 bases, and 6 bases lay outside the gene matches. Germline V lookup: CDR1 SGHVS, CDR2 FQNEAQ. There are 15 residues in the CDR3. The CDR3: CASSLNRDRGGEQYF. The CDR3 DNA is TGTGCCAGCAGCTTAAACCGGGACAGGGGGGGCGAGCAGTACTTC.

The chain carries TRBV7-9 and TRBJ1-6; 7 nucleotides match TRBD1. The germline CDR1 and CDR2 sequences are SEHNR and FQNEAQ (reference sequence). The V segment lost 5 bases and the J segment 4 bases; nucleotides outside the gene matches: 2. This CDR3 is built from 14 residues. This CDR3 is CASSQTGYNSPLHF. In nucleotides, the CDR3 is TGTGCCAGCAGCCAGACAGGGTATAATTCACCCCTCCACTTT.

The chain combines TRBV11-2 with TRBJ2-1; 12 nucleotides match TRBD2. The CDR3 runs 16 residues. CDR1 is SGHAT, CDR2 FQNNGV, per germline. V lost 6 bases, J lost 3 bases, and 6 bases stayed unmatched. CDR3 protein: CASRSRTSGNYNEQFF. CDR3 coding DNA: TGTGCCAGCAGATCGAGGACTAGCGGGAACTACAATGAGCAGTTCTTC.

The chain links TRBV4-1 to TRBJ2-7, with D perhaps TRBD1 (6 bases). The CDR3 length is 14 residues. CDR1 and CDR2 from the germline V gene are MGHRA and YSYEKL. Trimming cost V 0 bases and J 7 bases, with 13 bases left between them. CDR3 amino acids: CASSQEGRGREQYF. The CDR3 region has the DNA TGCGCCAGCAGCCAAGAAGGCAGGGGACGGGAGCAGTACTTC.

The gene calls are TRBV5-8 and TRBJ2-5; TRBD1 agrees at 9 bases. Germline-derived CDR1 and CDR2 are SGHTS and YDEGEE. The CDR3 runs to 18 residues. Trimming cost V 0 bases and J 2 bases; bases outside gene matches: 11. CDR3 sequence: CASSLGITGGAPQETQYF. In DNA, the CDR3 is TGTGCCAGCAGCTTGGGCATAACAGGGGGCGCCCCGCAAGAGACCCAGTACTTC.

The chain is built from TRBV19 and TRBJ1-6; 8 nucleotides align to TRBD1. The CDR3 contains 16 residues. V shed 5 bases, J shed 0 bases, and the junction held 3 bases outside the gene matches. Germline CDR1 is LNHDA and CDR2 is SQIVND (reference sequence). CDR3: CASSRTGFSYNSPLHF. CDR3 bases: TGTGCCAGTAGTCGGACAGGGTTCTCCTATAATTCACCCCTCCACTTT.

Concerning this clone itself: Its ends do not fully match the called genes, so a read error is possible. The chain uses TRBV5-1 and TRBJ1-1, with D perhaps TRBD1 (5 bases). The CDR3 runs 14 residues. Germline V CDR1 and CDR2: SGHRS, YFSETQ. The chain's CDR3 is CASSLWAGTNVGVF. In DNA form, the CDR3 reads TGCGCCAGCAGCTTGTGGGCCGGGACGAATGTAGGCGTCTTT.

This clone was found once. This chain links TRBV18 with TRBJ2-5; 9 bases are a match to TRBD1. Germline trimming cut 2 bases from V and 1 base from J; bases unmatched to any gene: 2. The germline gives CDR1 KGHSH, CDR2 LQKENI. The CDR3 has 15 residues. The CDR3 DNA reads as TGTGCCAGCTCACCAGGGACAGGGTTCCAAGAGACCCAGTACTTC. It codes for CASSPGTGFQETQYF.

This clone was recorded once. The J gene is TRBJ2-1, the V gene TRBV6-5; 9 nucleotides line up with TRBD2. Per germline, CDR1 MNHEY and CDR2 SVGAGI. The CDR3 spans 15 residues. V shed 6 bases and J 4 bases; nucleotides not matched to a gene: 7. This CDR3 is CASRKSGGRYNEQFF. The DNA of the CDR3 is TGTGCCAGCAGAAAAAGCGGGGGGCGTTACAATGAGCAGTTCTTC.

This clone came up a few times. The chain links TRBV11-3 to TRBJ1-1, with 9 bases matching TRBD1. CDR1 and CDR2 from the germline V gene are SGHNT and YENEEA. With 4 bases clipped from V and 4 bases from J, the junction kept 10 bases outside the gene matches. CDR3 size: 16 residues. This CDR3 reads CASSYTGTGMSTEAFF. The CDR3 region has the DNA TGTGCCAGCAGCTACACTGGGACAGGGATGAGCACTGAAGCTTTCTTT.

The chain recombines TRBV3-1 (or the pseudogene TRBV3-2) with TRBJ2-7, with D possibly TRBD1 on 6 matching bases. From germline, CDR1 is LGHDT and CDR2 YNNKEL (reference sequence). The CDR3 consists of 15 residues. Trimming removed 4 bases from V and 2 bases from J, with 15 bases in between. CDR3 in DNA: TGTGCCAGCAGCCGGGAGTGGGGGCTGCCCTACGAGCAGTACTTC. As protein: CASSREWGLPYEQYF.

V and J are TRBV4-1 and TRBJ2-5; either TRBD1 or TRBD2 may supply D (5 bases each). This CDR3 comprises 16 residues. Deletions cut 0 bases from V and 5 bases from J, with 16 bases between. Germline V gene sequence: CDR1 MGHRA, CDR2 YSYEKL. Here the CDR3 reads CASSQEDGAPPETQYF. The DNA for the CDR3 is TGCGCCAGCAGCCAAGAGGACGGGGCACCCCCTGAGACCCAGTACTTC.

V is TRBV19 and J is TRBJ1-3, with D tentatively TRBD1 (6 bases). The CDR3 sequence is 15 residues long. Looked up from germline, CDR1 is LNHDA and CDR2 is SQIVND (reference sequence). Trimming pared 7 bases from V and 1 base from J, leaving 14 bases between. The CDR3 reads CASIHLDSSGNTIYF. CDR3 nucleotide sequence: TGTGCCAGTATCCACTTGGACAGTTCTGGAAACACCATATATTTT.

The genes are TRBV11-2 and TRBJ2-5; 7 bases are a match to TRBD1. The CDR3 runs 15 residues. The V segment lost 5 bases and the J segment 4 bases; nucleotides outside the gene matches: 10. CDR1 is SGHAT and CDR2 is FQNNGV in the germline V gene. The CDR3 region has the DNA TGTGCCAGCAGCCCTACCCGGACAGGAAGAGAGACCCAGTACTTC. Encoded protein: CASSPTRTGRETQYF. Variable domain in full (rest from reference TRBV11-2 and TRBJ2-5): EAGVAQSPRYKIIEKRQSVAFWCNPISGHATLYWYQQILGQGPKLLIQFQNNGVVDDSQLPKDRFSAERLKGVDSTLKIQPAKLEDSAVYLCASSPTRTGRETQYFGPGTRLLVL.

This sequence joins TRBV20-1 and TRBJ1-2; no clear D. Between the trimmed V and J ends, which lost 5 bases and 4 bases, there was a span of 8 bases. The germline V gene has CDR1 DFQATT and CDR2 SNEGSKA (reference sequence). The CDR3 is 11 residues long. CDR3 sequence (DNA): TGCAGTGCTGCTGACATCTATGGCTACACCTTC. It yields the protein CSAADIYGYTF.

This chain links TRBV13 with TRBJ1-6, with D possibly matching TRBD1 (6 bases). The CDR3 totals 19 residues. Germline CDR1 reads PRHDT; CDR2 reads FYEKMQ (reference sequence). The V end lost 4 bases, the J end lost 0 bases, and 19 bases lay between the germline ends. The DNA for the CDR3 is TGTGCCAGCAGCTCCACAGGGTTTGTAGGGGGCTCCTATAATTCACCCCTCCACTTT. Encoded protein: CASSSTGFVGGSYNSPLHF.

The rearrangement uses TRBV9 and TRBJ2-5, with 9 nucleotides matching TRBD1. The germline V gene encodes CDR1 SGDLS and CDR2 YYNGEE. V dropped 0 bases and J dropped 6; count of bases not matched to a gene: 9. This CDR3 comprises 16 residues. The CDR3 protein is CASSVEAADRGQTQYF. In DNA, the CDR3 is TGTGCCAGCAGCGTAGAGGCCGCGGACAGGGGCCAGACCCAGTACTTC.

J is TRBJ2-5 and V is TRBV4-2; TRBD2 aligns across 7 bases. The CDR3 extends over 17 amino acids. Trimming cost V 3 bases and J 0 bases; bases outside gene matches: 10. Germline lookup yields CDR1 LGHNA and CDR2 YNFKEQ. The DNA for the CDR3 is TGTGCCAGCAGCCAGCAAGCAACAGCGGGGTACCAAGAGACCCAGTACTTC. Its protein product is CASSQQATAGYQETQYF.

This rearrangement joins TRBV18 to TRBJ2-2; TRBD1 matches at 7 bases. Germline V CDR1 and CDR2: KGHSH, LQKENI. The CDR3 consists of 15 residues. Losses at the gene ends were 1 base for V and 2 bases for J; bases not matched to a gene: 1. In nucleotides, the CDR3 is TGTGCCAGCTCACCACAGGGGGCTAACACCGGGGAGCTGTTTTTT. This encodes CASSPQGANTGELFF.

DNA of the CDR3: TGTGCCAGCAGCCAAGGCGACACCTACACTGAAGCTTTCTTT. Encoded protein: CASSQGDTYTEAFF. The chain recombines TRBV3-1 (or the pseudogene TRBV3-2) with TRBJ1-1, with D unresolved. Germline lookup yields CDR1 LGHDT and CDR2 YNNKEL (reference sequence). The CDR3 extends over 14 amino acids. Trimming shortened V by 1 base and J by 3 bases, and 9 bases separated the two germline ends.

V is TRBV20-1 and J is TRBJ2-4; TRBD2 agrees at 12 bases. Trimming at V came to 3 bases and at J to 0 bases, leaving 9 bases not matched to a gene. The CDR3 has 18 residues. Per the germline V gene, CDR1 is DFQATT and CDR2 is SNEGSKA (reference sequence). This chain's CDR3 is CSASRSSGGGLAKNIQYF. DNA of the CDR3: TGCAGTGCTAGTAGGTCTAGCGGGGGGGGATTAGCCAAAAACATTCAGTACTTC.

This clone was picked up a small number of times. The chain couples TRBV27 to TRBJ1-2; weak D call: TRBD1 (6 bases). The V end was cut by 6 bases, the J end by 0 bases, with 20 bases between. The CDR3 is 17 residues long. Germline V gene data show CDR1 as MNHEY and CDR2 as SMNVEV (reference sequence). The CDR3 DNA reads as TGTGCCAGCAGCCCCCGAGGGGGAGGGGGAGCTAACTATGGCTACACCTTC. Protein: CASSPRGGGGANYGYTF.

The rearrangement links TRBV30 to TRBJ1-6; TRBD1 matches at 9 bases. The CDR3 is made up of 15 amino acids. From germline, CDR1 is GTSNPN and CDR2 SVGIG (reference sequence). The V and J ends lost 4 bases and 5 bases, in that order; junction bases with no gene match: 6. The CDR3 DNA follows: TGTGCCTGGAACCGGGACAGGGAAGATAATTCACCCCTCCACTTT. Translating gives CAWNRDREDNSPLHF. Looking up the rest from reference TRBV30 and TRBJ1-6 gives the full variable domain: SQTIHQWPATLVQPVGSPLSLECTVEGTSNPNLYWYRQAAGRGLQLLFYSVGIGQISSEVPQNLSASRPQDRQFILSSKKLLLSDSGFYLCAWNRDREDNSPLHFGNGTRLTVT.

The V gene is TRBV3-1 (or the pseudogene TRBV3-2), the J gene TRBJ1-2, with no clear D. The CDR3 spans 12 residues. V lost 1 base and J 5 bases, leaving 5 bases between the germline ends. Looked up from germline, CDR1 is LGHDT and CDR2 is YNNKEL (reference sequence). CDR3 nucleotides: TGTGCCAGCAGCCAAGGAGGATATGGCTACACCTTC. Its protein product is CASSQGGYGYTF.

The CDR3 coding sequence is TGCGCCAGCAGTCCTACAGCGAACACTGAAGCTTTCTTT. The encoded protein is CASSPTANTEAFF. The chain is built from TRBV10-1 and TRBJ1-1; no reliable D call. With 5 bases removed from V and 1 base from J, the gap between germline ends came to 8 bases. Germline CDR1 is WNHNN and CDR2 is SYGVQD (reference sequence). The CDR3 is 13 amino acids.

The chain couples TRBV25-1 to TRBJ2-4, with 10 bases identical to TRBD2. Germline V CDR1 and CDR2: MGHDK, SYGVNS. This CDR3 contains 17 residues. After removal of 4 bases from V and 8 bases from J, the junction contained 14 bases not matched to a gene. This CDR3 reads CASSGGTSDINGDIQYF. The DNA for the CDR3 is TGTGCCAGCAGTGGTGGGACTAGCGATATCAATGGGGACATTCAGTACTTC.

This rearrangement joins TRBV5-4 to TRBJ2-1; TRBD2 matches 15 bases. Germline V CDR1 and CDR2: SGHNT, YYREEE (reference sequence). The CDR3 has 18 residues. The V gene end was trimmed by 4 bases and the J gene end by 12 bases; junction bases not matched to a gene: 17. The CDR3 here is CASSRDTGTGTSGRPQFF. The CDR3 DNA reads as TGTGCCAGCAGCCGGGATACCGGGACAGGGACTAGCGGGAGGCCGCAGTTCTTC.